This entry lists 24 T cell receptor beta chains sequenced from one sample in a study of immune characterization of retroperitoneal liposarcoma. TCRdb reanalysed the PCR reads using MiXCR and keeps one entry per CDR3 protein. The sample lists more than 1,500 distinct CDR3 sequences, around 48% occurring once. Sequenced input: tumor tissue. The receptors derive from a female donor with retroperitoneal liposarcoma.

The chain uses TRBV12-3 or TRBV12-4 and TRBJ2-5; D gene unclear. The length of the CDR3 is 13 residues. V was shortened by 4 bases and J by 4 bases, with 10 bases between the two germline ends. The CDR3 DNA sequence: TGTGCCAGCAGTTACACTTGGGGAGAGACCCAGTACTTC. Translated, it gives CASSYTWGETQYF.

The table lists this clonotype with a few counts. The chain links TRBV25-1 to TRBJ2-1, with 7 bases lining up with TRBD2. The assigned J gene may be wrong: the sequence end matches TRBJ2-7 better. The V gene's germline CDR1 is MGHDK and CDR2 SYGVNS. The CDR3 covers 18 residues. CDR3 bases: TGTGCCAGCAGTGGCGGGAGATCCCCCGGGGAGCCCTACAATGAGCAGTACTTC. It translates to CASSGGRSPGEPYNEQYF.

This clonotype was picked up a small number of times. The V gene is TRBV6-1, the J gene TRBJ2-2; 8 positions agree with TRBD1. CDR1 is MNHNS and CDR2 is SASEGT in the germline V gene. V was clipped by 6 bases and J by 2 bases; unmatched bases: 14. The CDR3 covers 18 residues. CDR3 region: CASRPPLGTGENTGELFF. CDR3 coding DNA: TGTGCCAGCAGGCCACCGTTGGGGACAGGTGAAAACACCGGGGAGCTGTTTTTT.

Only a few counts were recorded for this clonotype. The rearrangement joins TRBV7-6 to TRBJ2-5; 10 bases agree with TRBD2. From germline, CDR1 is SGHVS and CDR2 FNYEAQ. Losses at the gene ends were 5 bases for V and 11 bases for J; bases not matched to a gene: 14. This CDR3 region has 15 residues. The CDR3: CASSPRTSGNNEQYF. CDR3 coding DNA: TGTGCCAGCAGCCCTCGGACTAGCGGCAACAATGAGCAGTACTTC.

This clonotype was counted between two and nine times. The chain is built from TRBV6-1 and TRBJ2-5; D is possibly TRBD2 (5 bases). V dropped 6 bases and J dropped 3 bases, with 11 bases sitting between them. Germline CDR1 and CDR2: MNHNS and SASEGT. CDR3 length equals 13 residues. CDR3 sequence (DNA): TGTGCCAGCAGGAGGGTTGAGGAAGAGACCCAGTACTTC. The encoded protein is CASRRVEEETQYF.

The count of this clonotype is one. The chain recombines TRBV10-2 with TRBJ2-5; 7 bases agree with TRBD1. After removal of 10 bases from V and 7 bases from J, the junction contained 9 bases not matched to a gene. This CDR3 has 12 amino acids. In germline, CDR1 is WSHSY, CDR2 SAAADI. Here the CDR3 DNA reads TGCGCCAACAGGGACAGTTCGGGGACCCAGTACTTC. Translation: CANRDSSGTQYF.

This sequence joins TRBV11-3 and TRBJ2-1; TRBD1 matches 11 bases. V lost 4 bases to trimming and J lost 7 bases; unmatched junction nucleotides: 9. The CDR3 sequence is 16 residues long. Germline V gives CDR1 SGHNT, CDR2 YENEEA. The CDR3 DNA is TGTGCCAGCAGCTCATCTGGACAGGGGGCGAGGAATGAGCAGTTCTTC. Amino acid sequence: CASSSSGQGARNEQFF. Variable domain in full (rest from reference TRBV11-3 and TRBJ2-1): EAGVVQSPRYKIIEKKQPVAFWCNPISGHNTLYWYLQNLGQGPELLIRYENEEAVDDSQLPKDRFSAERLKGVDSTLKIQPAELGDSAVYLCASSSSGQGARNEQFFGPGTRLTVL.

This clonotype is classed as large. The chain employs TRBV12-3 or TRBV12-4 and TRBJ2-1, with D possibly being TRBD2 (5 bases). The J call may be incorrect, as the DNA end agrees better with TRBJ2-5. The CDR3 sequence is 13 residues long. The CDR3 region is CASTLSGLETQYF. The CDR3 coding sequence is TGTGCCAGCACCCTGAGCGGATTGGAGACCCAGTACTTC.

This rearrangement joins TRBV6-1 to TRBJ2-1; 10 bases line up with TRBD2. The end of the DNA is better explained by TRBJ2-7, so the J call may be wrong. Per germline, CDR1 MNHNS and CDR2 SASEGT. There are 12 residues in the CDR3. CDR3 DNA: TGTGCCAGCGAGCGGGAGGGGTACGAGCAGTACTTC. Translated, it gives CASEREGYEQYF.

The V call is TRBV10-1, the J call TRBJ2-3, with D unclear. The germline CDR1 and CDR2 sequences are WNHNN and SYGVQD (reference sequence). Trimming stripped 6 bases from V and 1 base from J, with 2 bases between. This CDR3 comprises 11 residues. The CDR3 region has the DNA TGCGCCAGCAGAGGCACAGATACGCAGTATTTT. Translation gives CASRGTDTQYF.

This clonotype was seen only a few times. The genes are TRBV6-5 and TRBJ2-3, with TRBD2 identical over 7 bases. The J segment lost 0 bases and the V segment lost 1 base, leaving 4 bases of the junction unmatched. The CDR3 covers 16 residues. In germline, CDR1 is MNHEY, CDR2 SVGAGI. CDR3: CASSYLREASTDTQYF. The CDR3 nucleotides are TGTGCCAGCAGTTACTTACGGGAGGCCAGCACAGATACGCAGTATTTT.

This clonotype was counted only a few times. The gene calls are TRBV6-6 and TRBJ2-1, with TRBD2 matching over 9 bases. V lost 7 bases, J lost 5 bases, and 15 bases stayed unmatched. There are 17 residues in the CDR3. The germline gives CDR1 MNHNY, CDR2 SVGAGI (reference sequence). The CDR3 coding sequence is TGTGCCAGCACAAGTTTTTATAGCGGGAGTCCGAACAATGAGCAGTTCTTC. Its translation: CASTSFYSGSPNNEQFF.

The V and J genes are TRBV10-3 and TRBJ2-3, with a possible D match to TRBD1 (5 bases). V was shortened by 2 bases and J by 5 bases, with 20 bases between the two germline ends. The CDR3 has 17 residues. Germline CDR1 is ENHRY and CDR2 is SYGVKD. This CDR3 reads CAISERSLKDTGDTQYF. CDR3 nucleotide sequence: TGTGCCATCAGTGAGCGCTCACTTAAGGATACAGGAGATACGCAGTATTTT.

This clonotype is large. The chain uses TRBV6-1 and TRBJ2-1, with 7 bases lining up with TRBD1. The J segment lost 2 bases and the V segment lost 8 bases, leaving 15 bases of the junction unmatched. The germline V gene has CDR1 MNHNS and CDR2 SASEGT. CDR3 length equals 17 residues. The CDR3 reads CASPDRSGGKAYNEQFF. The CDR3 DNA reads as TGTGCCAGCCCCGATCGTTCAGGGGGTAAGGCCTACAATGAGCAGTTCTTC.

This clonotype was counted a few times. The chain has TRBV6-1 and TRBJ2-1; no firm D call. Germline CDR1 and CDR2: MNHNS and SASEGT. Trimming removed 5 bases from V and 10 bases from J, with 18 bases in between. The CDR3 sequence is 14 residues long. CDR3 sequence reads: CASSYYDTEGEQFF. CDR3 DNA: TGTGCCAGCAGTTATTACGACACGGAAGGGGAGCAGTTCTTC.

This chain links TRBV6-1 with TRBJ2-4; 8 bases are a match to TRBD1. Germline loops: CDR1 MNHNS, CDR2 SASEGT. V was clipped by 8 bases and J by 5 bases; unmatched bases: 8. The length of the CDR3 is 14 residues. The CDR3 loop reads CASLGQGYQNIQYF. CDR3 nucleotide sequence: TGTGCCAGCCTTGGACAGGGATACCAAAACATTCAGTACTTC.

The chain has TRBV7-2 and TRBJ2-1, with 12 bases identical to TRBD1. Per germline, CDR1 SGHTA and CDR2 FQGNSA. This CDR3 region has 14 residues. The junction had 5 bases not matched to a gene; V was cut back by 4 bases and J by 10 bases. CDR3 in DNA: TGTGCCAGCAGCTGGGACAGGGGGCAATACGAGCAGTTCTTC. Protein product: CASSWDRGQYEQFF. The full variable domain, completed using reference TRBV7-2 and TRBJ2-1, is GAGVSQSPSNKVTEKGKDVELRCDPISGHTALYWYRQSLGQGLEFLIYFQGNSAPDKSGLPSDRFSAERTGGSVSTLTIQRTQQEDSAVYLCASSWDRGQYEQFFGPGTRLTVL.

This clonotype was picked up a small number of times. The chain links TRBV6-1 to TRBJ2-1; 7 nucleotides agree with TRBD2. Germline V gives CDR1 MNHNS, CDR2 SASEGT. The CDR3 consists of 14 residues. Trimming at V came to 8 bases and at J to 5 bases, leaving 9 bases not matched to a gene. The CDR3 nucleotides read TGTGCCAGCGCCCCTCGACTAGCTGACAATGAGCAGTTCTTC. Amino acids: CASAPRLADNEQFF.

This clonotype came up a few times. The chain recombines TRBV7-2 with TRBJ2-7; 10 bases map to TRBD2. With the DNA end fitting TRBJ2-1 better, the J assignment may be wrong. CDR3 length: 18 residues. The germline gives CDR1 SGHTA, CDR2 FQGNSA. The CDR3: CASSLASSGSSYSYEQFF. The CDR3 DNA reads TGTGCCAGCAGCTTAGCTTCTAGCGGGAGTTCCTACTCCTACGAGCAGTTCTTC.

This clonotype was counted only a few times. J is TRBJ2-4 and V is TRBV25-1; D is ambiguous. This CDR3 contains 12 residues. The V gene's germline CDR1 is MGHDK and CDR2 SYGVNS. V was pared by 2 bases and J by 13 bases, with 12 bases between. CDR3 region: CASSEGRLEQYF. In DNA form, the CDR3 reads TGTGCCAGCAGTGAAGGTCGGCTTGAGCAGTACTTC. The whole variable domain, filled in from reference TRBV25-1 and TRBJ2-4, reads EADIYQTPRYLVIGTGKKITLECSQTMGHDKMYWYQQDPGMELHLIHYSYGVNSTEKGDLSSESTVSRIRTEHFPLTLESARPSHTSQYLCASSEGRLEQYFGAGTRLSVL.

This clonotype has more than one count but fewer than ten. This chain connects TRBV7-9 to TRBJ2-1; no clear D gene. The V end lost 1 base, the J end lost 8 bases, and 18 bases lay between the germline ends. This CDR3 has 16 amino acids. Germline loops: CDR1 SEHNR, CDR2 FQNEAQ (reference sequence). The DNA of the CDR3 is TGTGCCAGCAGCTTAGTCCTTTCTAGGGCCAACTATGAGCAGTTCTTC. It is translated as CASSLVLSRANYEQFF.

V and J are TRBV6-1 and TRBJ2-5; the match to TRBD2 covers 7 bases. With the DNA end fitting TRBJ2-7 better, the J assignment may be wrong. The CDR3 is made up of 14 amino acids. The V gene's germline CDR1 is MNHNS and CDR2 SASEGT. This chain's CDR3 is CASSEVGGVYEQYF. CDR3 nucleotides: TGTGCCAGCAGTGAAGTGGGGGGGGTCTACGAGCAGTACTTC.

This sequence joins TRBV12-3 or TRBV12-4 and TRBJ2-1; D is unclear. V lost 3 bases, J lost 3 bases, and 6 bases lay in between. This CDR3 region has 13 residues. The CDR3: CASSFVNYNEQFF. Here the CDR3 DNA reads TGTGCCAGCAGTTTTGTGAACTACAATGAGCAGTTCTTC.

The rearrangement links TRBV11-1 to TRBJ2-5; the D call may be TRBD1 or TRBD2 (5 bases each). Matching the DNA end better, TRBJ2-1 makes the J call doubtful. This CDR3 contains 15 residues. CDR1 SGHAT and CDR2 FQDESV come from the germline V gene (reference sequence). The CDR3 DNA reads TGTGCCAGCAGCTTAGTTCGGGGCGACTCCTACGAGCAGTTCTTC. It is translated as CASSLVRGDSYEQFF.